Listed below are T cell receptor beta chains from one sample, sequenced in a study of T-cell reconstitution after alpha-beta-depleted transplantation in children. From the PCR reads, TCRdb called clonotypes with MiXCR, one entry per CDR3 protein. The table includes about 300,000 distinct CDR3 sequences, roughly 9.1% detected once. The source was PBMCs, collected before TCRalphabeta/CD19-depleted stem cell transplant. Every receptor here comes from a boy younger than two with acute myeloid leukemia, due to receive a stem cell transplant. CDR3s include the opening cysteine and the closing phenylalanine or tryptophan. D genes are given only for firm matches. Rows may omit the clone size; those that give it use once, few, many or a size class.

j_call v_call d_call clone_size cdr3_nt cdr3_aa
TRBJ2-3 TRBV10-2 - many TGCGCCAGCAGTGATCCGGGCACAGATACGCAGTATTTT CASSDPGTDTQYF
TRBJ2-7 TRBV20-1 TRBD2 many TGCAGTGCTAGAAAACTAGCGGGACAGTACTACGAGCAGTACTTC CSARKLAGQYYEQYF
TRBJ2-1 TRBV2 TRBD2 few TGTGCCAGGAGCCTAGCGGGGGGGCCTCACAATGAGCAGTTCTTC CARSLAGGPHNEQFF
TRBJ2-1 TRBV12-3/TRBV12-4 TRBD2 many TGTGCCAGCAGTCCTTCACTAGCGGGAGGCAATGAGCAGTTCTTC CASSPSLAGGNEQFF
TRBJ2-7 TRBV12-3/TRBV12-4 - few TGTGCCAGCAGTTCACTCGGACGGGCCTACGAGCAGTACTTC CASSSLGRAYEQYF
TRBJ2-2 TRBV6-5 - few TGTGCCAGCAGTTACCGGGAGCCCGGGGAGCTGTTTTTT CASSYREPGELFF
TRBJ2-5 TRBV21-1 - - TGTGCCAGCAGCAAAGTTATGGGAACCGGGACAGGGCAAGAGACCCAGTACTTC CASSKVMGTGTGQETQYF
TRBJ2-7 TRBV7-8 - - TGTGCCAGCAGCTCAACAGGGAGGTGGAAGTACTTC CASSSTGRWKYF
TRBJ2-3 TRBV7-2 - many TGTGCCAGCAGCAGAGGGGGGTCTGGGGCAGATACGCAGTATTTT CASSRGGSGADTQYF
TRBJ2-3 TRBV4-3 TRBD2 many TGCGCCAGCAGCCAGGGGACTAGCGGGGCCCGCACAGATACGCAGTATTTT CASSQGTSGARTDTQYF
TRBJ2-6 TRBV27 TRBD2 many TGTGCCAGCACCACTTTTGGCGCGGGAGGGCCCGGGGCCAACGTCCTGACTTTC CASTTFGAGGPGANVLTF
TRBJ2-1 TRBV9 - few TGTGCCAGCAGCCCACCGCCGGGGTACAATGAGCAGTTCTTC CASSPPPGYNEQFF
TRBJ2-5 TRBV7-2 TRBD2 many TGTGCCAGCAGGAGGACTAGCGGTAAAGAGACCCAGTACTTC CASRRTSGKETQYF
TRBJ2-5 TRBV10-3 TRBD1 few TGTGCCATACAGGGGGGAAGAGAGACCCAGTACTTC CAIQGGRETQYF
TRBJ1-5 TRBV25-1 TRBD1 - TGTGGCAGCAGTGACCCGGGACAGGCAGATAGCAATCAGCCCCAGCATTTT CGSSDPGQADSNQPQHF
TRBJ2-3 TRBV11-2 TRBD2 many TGTGCCAGCAGCGCACCAGCGGGATTTAGCACAGATACGCAGTATTTT CASSAPAGFSTDTQYF
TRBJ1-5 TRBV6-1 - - TGTGCCAACATCTTAAGGCAGGCCGAGCGTCAGCCCCAGCATTTT CANILRQAERQPQHF
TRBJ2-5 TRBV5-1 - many TGCGCCAGCAGCTTGGAGAGGGTCGGTGAGACCCAGTACTTC CASSLERVGETQYF
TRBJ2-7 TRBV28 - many TGTGCCAGCAGTTTTCCACAAAGCCGGGGCACCTACGAGCAGTACTTC CASSFPQSRGTYEQYF
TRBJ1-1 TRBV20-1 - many TGCAGTGCTAGAGCCAGCGAAGCTTTCTTT CSARASEAFF
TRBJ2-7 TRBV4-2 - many TGCGCCAGCAGCCAAGGTCTAGCCTACGAGCAGTACTTC CASSQGLAYEQYF
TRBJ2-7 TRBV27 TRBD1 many TGTGCCAGCAGTCCCCGGACAGGAGATGACTACGAGCAGTACTTC CASSPRTGDDYEQYF
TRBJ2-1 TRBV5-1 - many TGCGCCAGCAGCCCTAGCCCCGGGCCCCCCTACAATGAGCAGTTCTTC CASSPSPGPPYNEQFF
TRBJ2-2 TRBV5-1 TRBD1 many TGCGCCAGCAGCCCAGACAGGGGACGTGATAACACCGGGGAGCTGTTTTTT CASSPDRGRDNTGELFF
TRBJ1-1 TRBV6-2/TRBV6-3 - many TGTGCCAGCAGACCGAGGAGGTTGAGTACTGAAGCTTTCTTT CASRPRRLSTEAFF
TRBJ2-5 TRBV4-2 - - TGTGCCAGCAGCCAAGATCCAGGATCGGGGGAGACCCAGTACTTC CASSQDPGSGETQYF
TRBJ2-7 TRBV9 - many TGTGCCAGCAGCGTAGAGTCAGGAACCTACGAGCAGTACTTC CASSVESGTYEQYF
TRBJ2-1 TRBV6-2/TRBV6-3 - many TGTGCCAGCAGTTACTCGATCTACAATGAGCAGTTCTTC CASSYSIYNEQFF
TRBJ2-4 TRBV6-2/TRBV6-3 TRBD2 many TGTGCCAGCGGTCCTAGGACTAGCGTGCCAGCCAAAAACATTCAGTACTTC CASGPRTSVPAKNIQYF
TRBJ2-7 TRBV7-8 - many TGTGCCAGCAGTTACCGGGACATCTCCTACGAGCAGTACTTC CASSYRDISYEQYF
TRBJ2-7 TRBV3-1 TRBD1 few TGTGCCAGCAGCCGAGTCCCGGGACAGGCGGAACGTTCCTACGAGCAGTACTTC CASSRVPGQAERSYEQYF